These T cell receptor beta chains were read from a single sample in a study of blood T cell repertoires in COVID-19. Assay: immunoSEQ multiplex PCR; the TCRdb copy retains only in-frame clones and omits some. The sample has under 300,000 clones; around four fifths are singletons. The source material was PBMCs or T cells enriched from blood (not recorded which). These receptors were taken from a man in his forties who had recovered from COVID-19. The CDR3 runs from the conserved cysteine through the conserved F or W. A D gene is named only where the DNA matches it firmly. Clone size, where shown, is once, few, many, or a class for clones that have expanded.

abundance | j_gene | d_gene | v_gene | CDR3aa | CDR3nt
- | TRBJ1-1 | - | TRBV7-3 | CASSLGLPNTEAFF | TGTGCCAGCAGCTTGGGACTCCCGAACACTGAAGCTTTCTTT
- | TRBJ1-1 | - | TRBV18 | CASSPFVGDNTEAFF | TGTGCCAGCTCACCGTTCGTCGGGGATAACACTGAAGCTTTCTTT
- | TRBJ1-1 | - | TRBV5-1 | CASSLERGRDTEAFF | TGCGCCAGCAGCTTGGAGCGGGGCAGAGACACTGAAGCTTTCTTT
- | TRBJ1-1 | - | TRBV10-3 | CAIRSGANTEAFF | TGTGCCATCAGGAGCGGGGCGAACACTGAAGCTTTCTTT
- | TRBJ2-2 | TRBD2 | TRBV10-2 | CASVLAGVGGELFF | TGCGCCAGCGTTCTAGCGGGAGTTGGTGGGGAGCTGTTTTTT
- | TRBJ2-1 | - | TRBV23-1 | CASFPEQGAGCGDEQFF | TGCGCCAGCTTCCCCGAACAGGGAGCGGGGTGTGGGGATGAGCAGTTCTTC
- | TRBJ2-7 | - | TRBV5-4 | CASSQGYLDPREQYF | TGTGCCAGCAGCCAGGGGTACCTCGACCCGAGGGAGCAGTACTTC
- | TRBJ1-2 | - | TRBV4-2 | CASSEAGTGYTF | TGTGCCAGCAGCGAAGCGGGAACTGGCTACACCTTC
- | TRBJ1-2 | - | TRBV19 | CASSPHRANYGYTF | TGTGCCAGTAGTCCCCACAGGGCTAACTATGGCTACACCTTC
once | TRBJ1-5 | - | TRBV6-5 | CASILQGEGQPQHF | TGTGCCAGCATTCTACAGGGAGAAGGACAGCCCCAGCATTTT
- | TRBJ2-5 | TRBD2 | TRBV5-1 | CASSPRSGGDVETQYF | TGCGCCAGCAGCCCCAGGAGCGGGGGGGACGTAGAGACCCAGTACTTC
- | TRBJ1-5 | - | TRBV18 | CASSLNRERSNQPQHF | TGTGCCAGCTCACTTAACAGGGAAAGGAGCAATCAGCCCCAGCATTTT
- | TRBJ2-7 | - | TRBV19 | CASSIGPGYEQYF | TGTGCCAGTAGTATAGGTCCGGGCTACGAGCAGTACTTC
- | TRBJ1-2 | TRBD1 | TRBV7-3 | CASSLMSGGDGYTF | TGTGCCAGCAGCTTAATGTCAGGGGGCGATGGCTACACCTTC